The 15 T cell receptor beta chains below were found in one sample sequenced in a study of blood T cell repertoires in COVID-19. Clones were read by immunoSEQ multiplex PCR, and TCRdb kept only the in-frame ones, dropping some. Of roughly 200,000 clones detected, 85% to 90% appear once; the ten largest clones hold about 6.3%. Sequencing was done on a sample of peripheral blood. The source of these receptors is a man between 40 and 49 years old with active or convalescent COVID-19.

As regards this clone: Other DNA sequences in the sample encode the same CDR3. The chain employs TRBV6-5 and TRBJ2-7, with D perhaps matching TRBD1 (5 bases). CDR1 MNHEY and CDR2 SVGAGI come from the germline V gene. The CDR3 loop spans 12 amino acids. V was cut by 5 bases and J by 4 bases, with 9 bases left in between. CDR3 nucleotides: TGTGCCAGCAGTAGTACAGGTTACGAGCAGTACTTC. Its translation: CASSSTGYEQYF.

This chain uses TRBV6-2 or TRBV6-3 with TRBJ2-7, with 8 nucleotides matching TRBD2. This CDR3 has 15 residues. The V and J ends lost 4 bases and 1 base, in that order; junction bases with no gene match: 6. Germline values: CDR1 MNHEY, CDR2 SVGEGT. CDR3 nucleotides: TGTGCCAGCAGTTCGGGGGGGACGGGTTCCTACGAGCAGTACTTC. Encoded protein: CASSSGGTGSYEQYF.

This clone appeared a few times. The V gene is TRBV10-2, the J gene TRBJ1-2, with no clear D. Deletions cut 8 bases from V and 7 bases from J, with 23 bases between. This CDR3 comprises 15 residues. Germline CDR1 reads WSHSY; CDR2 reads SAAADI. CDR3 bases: TGCGCCAGCCGCCTCAGTAGGTACAGCCTCACTGGCTACACCTTC. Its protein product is CASRLSRYSLTGYTF.

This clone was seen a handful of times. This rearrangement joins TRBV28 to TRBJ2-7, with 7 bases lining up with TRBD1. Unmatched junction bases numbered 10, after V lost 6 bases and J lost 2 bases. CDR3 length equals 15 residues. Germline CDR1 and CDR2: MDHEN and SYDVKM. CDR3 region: CASRKTGSSTYEQYF. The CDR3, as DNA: TGTGCCAGCAGGAAGACAGGGTCGTCGACCTACGAGCAGTACTTC.

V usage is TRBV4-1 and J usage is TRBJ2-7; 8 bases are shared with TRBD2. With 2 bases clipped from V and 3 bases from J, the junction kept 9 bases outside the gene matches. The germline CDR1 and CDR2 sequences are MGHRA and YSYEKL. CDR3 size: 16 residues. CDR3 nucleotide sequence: TGCGCCAGCAGCCAACTCCTCGGCGGGGGGTACTACGAGCAGTACTTC. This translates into CASSQLLGGGYYEQYF.

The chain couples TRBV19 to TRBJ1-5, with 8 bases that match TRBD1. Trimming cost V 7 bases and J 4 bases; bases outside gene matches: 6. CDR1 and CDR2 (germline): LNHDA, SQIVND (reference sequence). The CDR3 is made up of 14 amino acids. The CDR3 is CASIDRGTNQPQHF. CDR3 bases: TGTGCCAGTATCGACAGGGGTACAAATCAGCCCCAGCATTTT.

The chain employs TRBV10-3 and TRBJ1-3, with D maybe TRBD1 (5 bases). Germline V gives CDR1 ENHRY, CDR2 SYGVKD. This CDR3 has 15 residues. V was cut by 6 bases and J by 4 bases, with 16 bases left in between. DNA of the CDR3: TGTGCCATCAGCTTCTCGGGGGTGTACGGAAACACCATATATTTT. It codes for CAISFSGVYGNTIYF.

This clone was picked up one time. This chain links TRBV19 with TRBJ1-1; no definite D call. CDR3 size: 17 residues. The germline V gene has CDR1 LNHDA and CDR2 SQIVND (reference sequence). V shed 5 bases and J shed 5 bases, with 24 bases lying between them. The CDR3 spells CASSAGSLGLSETEAFF. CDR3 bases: TGTGCCAGTAGTGCTGGCTCCCTCGGGTTGAGTGAAACTGAAGCTTTCTTT.

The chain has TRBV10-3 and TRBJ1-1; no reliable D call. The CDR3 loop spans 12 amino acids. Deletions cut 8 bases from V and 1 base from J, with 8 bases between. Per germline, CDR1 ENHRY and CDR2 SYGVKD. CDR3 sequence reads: CAIRTANTEAFF. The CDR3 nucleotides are TGTGCCATCCGTACTGCGAACACTGAAGCTTTCTTT.

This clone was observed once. Written as DNA, the CDR3 is TGTGCCAGTAGCACCCCCGGGACAGCCACCGGGGAGCTGTTTTTT. Amino acids: CASSTPGTATGELFF. This sequence joins TRBV19 and TRBJ2-2; 7 nucleotides align to TRBD1. Trimming removed 6 bases from V and 4 bases from J; junction bases left unmatched: 8. The germline CDR1 and CDR2 sequences are LNHDA and SQIVND (reference sequence). The CDR3 has 15 amino acids. The full variable domain, its missing parts supplied by reference TRBV19 and TRBJ2-2, is DGGITQSPKYLFRKEGQNVTLSCEQNLNHDAMYWYRQDPGQGLRLIYYSQIVNDFQKGDIAEGYSVSREKKESFPLTVTSAQKNPTAFYLCASSTPGTATGELFFGEGSRLTVL.

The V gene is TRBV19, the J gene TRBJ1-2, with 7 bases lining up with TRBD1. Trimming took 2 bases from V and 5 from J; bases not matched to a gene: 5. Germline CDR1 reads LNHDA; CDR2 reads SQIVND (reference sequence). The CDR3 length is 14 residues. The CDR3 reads CASSITGDTYGYTF. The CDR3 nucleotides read TGTGCCAGTAGTATAACAGGGGATACATATGGCTACACCTTC.

CDR3 nucleotide sequence: TGTGCCAGTAGTATAGGAGGGACAGGGCGTTCTTCCTATGGCTACACCTTC. Translating it yields CASSIGGTGRSSYGYTF. The V gene is TRBV19, the J gene TRBJ1-2; 9 bases match TRBD1. Germline CDR1 LNHDA, CDR2 SQIVND (reference sequence). This CDR3 is 17 amino acids long. The ends lost 1 base at V and 4 bases at J; junction bases unmatched: 10.

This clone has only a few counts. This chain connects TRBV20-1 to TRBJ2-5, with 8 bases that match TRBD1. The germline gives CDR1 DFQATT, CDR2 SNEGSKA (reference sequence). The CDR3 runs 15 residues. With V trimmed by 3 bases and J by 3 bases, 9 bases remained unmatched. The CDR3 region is CSASDRDRREETQYF. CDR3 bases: TGCAGTGCTAGTGACCGGGACAGGAGAGAAGAGACCCAGTACTTC.

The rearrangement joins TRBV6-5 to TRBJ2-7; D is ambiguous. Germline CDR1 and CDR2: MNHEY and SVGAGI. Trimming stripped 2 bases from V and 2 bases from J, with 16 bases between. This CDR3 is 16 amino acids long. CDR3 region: CASSYRRMAGTYEQYF. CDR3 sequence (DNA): TGTGCCAGCAGTTACCGGCGCATGGCAGGAACCTACGAGCAGTACTTC.

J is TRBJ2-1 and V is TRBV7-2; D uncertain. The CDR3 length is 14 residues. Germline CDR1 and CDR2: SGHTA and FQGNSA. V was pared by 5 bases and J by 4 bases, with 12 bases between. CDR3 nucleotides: TGTGCCAGCAGCCCACCCCAGTATTACAATGAGCAGTTCTTC. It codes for CASSPPQYYNEQFF.